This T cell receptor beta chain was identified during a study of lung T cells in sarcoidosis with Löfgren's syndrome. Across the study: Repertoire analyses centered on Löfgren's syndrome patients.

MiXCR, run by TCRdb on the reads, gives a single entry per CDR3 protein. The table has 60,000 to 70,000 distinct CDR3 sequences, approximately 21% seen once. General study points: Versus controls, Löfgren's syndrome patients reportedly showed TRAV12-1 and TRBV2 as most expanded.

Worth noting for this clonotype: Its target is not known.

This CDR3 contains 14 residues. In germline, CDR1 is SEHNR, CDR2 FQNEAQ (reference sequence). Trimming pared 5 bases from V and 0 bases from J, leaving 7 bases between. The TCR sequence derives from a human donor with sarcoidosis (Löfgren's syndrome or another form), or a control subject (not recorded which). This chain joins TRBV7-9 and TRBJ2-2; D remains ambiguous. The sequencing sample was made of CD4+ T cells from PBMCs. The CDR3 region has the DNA TGTGCCAGCAGCCGAAGTACGAACACCGGGGAGCTGTTTTTT. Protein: CASSRSTNTGELFF.